The clone carrying this T cell receptor (beta chain) occurred once. What it binds is not known. The data derive from a study of shared clonotypes between healthy human individuals. Profiled with immunoSEQ multiplex PCR; TCRdb holds only in-frame clones, not every one. The sample lists 470,000 or so clones; over 70% were seen once. CDR1 is SGHTA, CDR2 FQGNSA, per germline. This CDR3 comprises 14 residues. The germline V and J ends were trimmed by 1 base and 2 bases, with 9 bases remaining between them. Overall study results and limits: Few donors restricted represented genetic and exposure-history diversity.

Free of recent acute infections or vaccinations, the donors were healthy HIV-negative adults. For genomic DNA, unsorted samples relied on tens of millions of PBMCs. The sequence was collected from a woman aged 40-49 years in good health. Some clones in this sample may be carry-over from other donors' samples. The material sequenced was PBMCs. V gene TRBV7-2 combines with J gene TRBJ2-7; no firm D call. The CDR3 sequence is CASSLGPGPYEQYF. As DNA, the CDR3 is TGTGCCAGCAGCTTAGGTCCGGGTCCCTACGAGCAGTACTTC.